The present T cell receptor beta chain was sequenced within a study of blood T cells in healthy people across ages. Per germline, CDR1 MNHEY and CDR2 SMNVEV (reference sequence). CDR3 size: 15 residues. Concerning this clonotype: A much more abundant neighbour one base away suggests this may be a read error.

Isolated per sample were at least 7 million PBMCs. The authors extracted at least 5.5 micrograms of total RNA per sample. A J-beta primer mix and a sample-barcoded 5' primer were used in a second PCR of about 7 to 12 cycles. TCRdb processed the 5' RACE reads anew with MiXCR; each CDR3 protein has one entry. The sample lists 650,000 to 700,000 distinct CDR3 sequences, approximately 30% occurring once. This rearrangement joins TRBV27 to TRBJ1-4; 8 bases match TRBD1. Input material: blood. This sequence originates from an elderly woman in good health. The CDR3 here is CASRTQGASNKKLFF. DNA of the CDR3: TGTGCCAGCAGGACTCAGGGGGCCTCTAATAAAAAACTGTTTTTT. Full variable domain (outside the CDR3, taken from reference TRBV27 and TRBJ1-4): EAQVTQNPRYLITVTGKKLTVTCSQNMNHEYMSWYRQDPGLGLRQIYYSMNVEVTDKGDVPEGYKVSRKEKRNFPLILESPSPNQTSLYFCASRTQGASNKKLFFGSGTQLSVL.